This is a list of T cell receptor beta chains from one sample in a study of Graves' ophthalmopathy and Graves' hyperthyroidism. TCRdb analysed the multiplex PCR reads with MiXCR anew, one entry per CDR3 protein. Of under 350,000 distinct CDR3 sequences detected, 15% to 20% appear once; the ten largest clones hold 9% to 15%. Sample: peripheral blood. Receptor source: an adult man with Graves' ophthalmopathy. CDR3s include the opening cysteine and the closing phenylalanine or tryptophan. A D gene is named only where the DNA matches it firmly. Some rows mark clone size as missing; the rest say once, few, many or name a class of expanded clone.

>-|TRBJ2-2|-|TRBV7-9
TGTGCCAGCAGCTTTGGACGTACGAACACCGGGGAGCTGTTTTTT
CASSFGRTNTGELFF
>-|TRBJ1-1|many|TRBV5-1
TGCGCCAGCAGCTTGGGGAGAGCGGACACTGAAGCTTTCTTT
CASSLGRADTEAFF
>-|TRBJ1-6|many|TRBV5-1
TGCGCCAGCAGCTTGGATACAGCCGGCTCCTATAATTCACCCCTCCACTTT
CASSLDTAGSYNSPLHF
>TRBD1|TRBJ2-7|many|TRBV7-9
TGTGCCAGCAGCCCCCCGGGACAGGGGGTTAATAAGCAGTACTTC
CASSPPGQGVNKQYF
>-|TRBJ1-6|many|TRBV9
TGTGCCAGCAGCTCTTCTCATGGCGGGTATAATTCACCCCTCCACTTT
CASSSSHGGYNSPLHF
>TRBD1|TRBJ1-5|few|TRBV28
TGTGCCAGCAGTTTACGGACAGGGGTCACTCAGCCCCAGCATTTT
CASSLRTGVTQPQHF
>-|TRBJ2-7|many|TRBV19
TGTGCCAGTAGTAGCGTACCGGGCTACGAGCAGTACTTC
CASSSVPGYEQYF
>-|TRBJ2-7|many|TRBV28
TGTGCCAGCATCCCGGAGCACGGACCCTACGAGCAGTACTTC
CASIPEHGPYEQYF
>TRBD2|TRBJ2-7|many|TRBV7-9
TGTGCCAGCAGAGAAAGCGGGGGGTACGAGCAGTACTTC
CASRESGGYEQYF
>TRBD1|TRBJ1-2|many|TRBV12-3/TRBV12-4
TGTGCCAGCACTAAAGGACAGGGGGCCGACTATGGCTACACCTTC
CASTKGQGADYGYTF
>-|TRBJ1-1|many|TRBV19
TGTGCCAGTAGTTCCATTTTATTGGGGAACACTGAAGCTTTCTTT
CASSSILLGNTEAFF
>TRBD1|TRBJ1-2|many|TRBV27
TGTGCCAGCAGTTTTACAGGGGGCGGTGGCTACACCTTC
CASSFTGGGGYTF
>-|TRBJ2-5|many|TRBV7-2
TGTGCCAGCAGGGAGCAGGCCCGACAAGAGACCCAGTACTTC
CASREQARQETQYF
>TRBD1|TRBJ1-2|many|TRBV4-1
TGCGCCAGCAGCCAACCTGGTTCAGGGGGTGGCTACACCTTC
CASSQPGSGGGYTF
>-|TRBJ1-5|many|TRBV27
TGTGCCAGCAGCCGCGGGGCAAGCAATCAGCCCCAGCATTTT
CASSRGASNQPQHF
>TRBD2|TRBJ2-2|few|TRBV20-1
TGCAGTGCTAGAGTGGTTGGCGGGGGGGTGACCGGGGAGCTGTTTTTT
CSARVVGGGVTGELFF
>TRBD1|TRBJ2-7|many|TRBV4-2
TGTGCCAGCAGCCAGGACAGGGTGGGGAGTTACGAGCAGTACTTC
CASSQDRVGSYEQYF
>-|TRBJ1-5|many|TRBV12-3/TRBV12-4
TGTGCCAGCAGTTTAGGGGGGAGTCAGCCCCAGCATTTT
CASSLGGSQPQHF
>-|TRBJ2-7|many|TRBV7-6
TGTGCCAGCAGCCCCAGGCCGGGGTCCCCCTACGAGCAGTACTTC
CASSPRPGSPYEQYF
>-|TRBJ2-5|many|TRBV6-2/TRBV6-3
TGTGCCAGCAGTACAACTACGGTGACCCAGTACTTC
CASSTTTVTQYF
>-|TRBJ1-2|many|TRBV11-3
TGTGCCAGCAGCTTTGAGGGGTGGCGTGGCTACACCTTC
CASSFEGWRGYTF
>-|TRBJ2-2|-|TRBV30
TGTGCCTGGAGGGGTAGCGGCGGGGAGCTGTTTTTT
CAWRGSGGELFF
>-|TRBJ2-7|many|TRBV20-1
TGCAGTGCTAGAGATCGGGCAGAAACCTACGAGCAGTACTTC
CSARDRAETYEQYF
>-|TRBJ1-5|many|TRBV4-2
TGTGCCAGCAGCCAAGAGGGCTTTTCGGGGCAGCCCCAGCATTTT
CASSQEGFSGQPQHF
>-|TRBJ1-6|many|TRBV6-1
TGTGCCAGCAAAAGGGGCAGCAATTCACCCCTCCACTTT
CASKRGSNSPLHF
>-|TRBJ1-1|-|TRBV20-1
TGCAGTGCTAGCCAATCGAACACTGAAGCTTTCTTT
CSASQSNTEAFF
>TRBD2|TRBJ2-7|many|TRBV12-5
TGTCGACGGGGAGGGCCTCCCTACGAGCAGTACTTC
CRRGGPPYEQYF
>TRBD1|TRBJ2-2|many|TRBV19
TGTGCCAGTAGTATAGGACAGGGAGAGGACACCGGGGAGCTGTTTTTT
CASSIGQGEDTGELFF
>-|TRBJ1-6|many|TRBV12-3/TRBV12-4
TGTGCCAGCAGTTTGGGACTGAACTTTAATTCACCCCTCCACTTT
CASSLGLNFNSPLHF
>-|TRBJ2-7|-|TRBV28
TGTGCCAGCAGTTTAATGGTATTTAAGCGGCAAAGCTCCTACGAGCAGTACTTC
CASSLMVFKRQSSYEQYF
>-|TRBJ2-2|many|TRBV4-1
TGCGCCAGCAGCCAAGCTGGGGCAGACACCGGGGAGCTGTTTTTT
CASSQAGADTGELFF
>-|TRBJ2-5|many|TRBV7-3
TGTGCCAGCAGCTTAATATCCAGGGAGACCCAGTACTTC
CASSLISRETQYF
>TRBD1|TRBJ1-1|many|TRBV15
TGTGCCACCAGCAGAGAGGCACCAACTCATGACAGGGTAGCTGAAGCTTTCTTT
CATSREAPTHDRVAEAFF
>-|TRBJ1-1|many|TRBV18
TGTGCCAGCTCACTAGCAGGGGCCGAGGGCACTGAAGCTTTCTTT
CASSLAGAEGTEAFF
>-|TRBJ2-2|many|TRBV20-1
TGCAGTGCTAGAGATGGCGGGAACACCGGGGAGCTGTTTTTT
CSARDGGNTGELFF
>TRBD2|TRBJ2-2|many|TRBV7-3
TGTGCCAGCTCCGGGACTACAACCGGGGAGCTGTTTTTT
CASSGTTTGELFF
>TRBD1|TRBJ1-3|many|TRBV27
TGTGCCAGCAGTTTATCCGCAGGGGGCGCGGGAAACACCATATATTTT
CASSLSAGGAGNTIYF
>TRBD2|TRBJ2-5|many|TRBV7-9
TGTGCCAGCGGCGGGACTAGCGGGGGGATACAAGAGACCCAGTACTTC
CASGGTSGGIQETQYF
>-|TRBJ1-1|many|TRBV19
TGTGCCAGTAGTATAGATCTTGGAGGGCTGCATGTCACTGAAGCTTTCTTT
CASSIDLGGLHVTEAFF
>-|TRBJ2-7|many|TRBV20-1
TGCAGTGCCAGGATTGGACAGAGCTCCTACGAGCAGTACTTC
CSARIGQSSYEQYF
>TRBD1|TRBJ1-2|many|TRBV2
TGTGCCAGCAGTACGGGACAGGGGGACCCTCGTGGCTACACCTTC
CASSTGQGDPRGYTF
>TRBD1|TRBJ2-7|many|TRBV4-1
TGCGCCAGCAGCCCCGGGACAGGGGACACCTACGAGCAGTACTTC
CASSPGTGDTYEQYF
>TRBD2|TRBJ2-7|many|TRBV12-5
TGTGCTAGTGGGCTAGCGGGATCCTACGAGCAGTACTTC
CASGLAGSYEQYF
>TRBD2|TRBJ2-5|many|TRBV12-3/TRBV12-4
TGTGCCAGCAGTTTAGGGGCTAGCGGGAGCGGGGGACAAGAGACCCAGTACTTC
CASSLGASGSGGQETQYF
>TRBD2|TRBJ2-5|-|TRBV29-1
TGCAGCGTTGAAGAATCAGGACTAGCGGAGGGGGAGACCCAGTACTTC
CSVEESGLAEGETQYF
>-|TRBJ2-5|-|TRBV6-1
TGTGCCAGCAGGGCGAGGGGTCAAGAGACCCAGTACTTC
CASRARGQETQYF
>-|TRBJ1-1|many|TRBV30
TGTGCCTGGAAATACGGGGGCCGGCCTGAAGCTTTCTTT
CAWKYGGRPEAFF
>TRBD1|TRBJ1-5|many|TRBV6-1
TGTGCCAGCAGGGGGACAGCCGAGCATAGCAATCAGCCCCAGCATTTT
CASRGTAEHSNQPQHF
>-|TRBJ2-5|many|TRBV7-2
TGTGCCAGCAGCAACGTGGGGTACCAAGAGACCCAGTACTTC
CASSNVGYQETQYF
>-|TRBJ1-5|many|TRBV10-1
TGCGCCAGCAGTGAGTCAACCCGGGCCCCGTACTTCATCATCAATCAGCCCCAGCATTTT
CASSESTRAPYFIINQPQHF
>-|TRBJ1-6|many|TRBV20-1
TGCAGTGCTAGAGCTATACGGAAAACATATAATTCACCCCTCCACTTT
CSARAIRKTYNSPLHF